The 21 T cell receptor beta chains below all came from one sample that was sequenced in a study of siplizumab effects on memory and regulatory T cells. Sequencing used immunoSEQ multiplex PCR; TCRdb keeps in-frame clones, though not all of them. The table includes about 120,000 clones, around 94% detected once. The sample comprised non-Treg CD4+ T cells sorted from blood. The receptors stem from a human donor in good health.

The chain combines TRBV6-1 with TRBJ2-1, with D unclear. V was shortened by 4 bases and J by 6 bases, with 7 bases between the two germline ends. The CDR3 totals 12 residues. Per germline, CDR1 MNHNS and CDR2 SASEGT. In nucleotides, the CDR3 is TGTGCCAGCAGTGTAGGACCCAATGAGCAGTTCTTC. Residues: CASSVGPNEQFF.

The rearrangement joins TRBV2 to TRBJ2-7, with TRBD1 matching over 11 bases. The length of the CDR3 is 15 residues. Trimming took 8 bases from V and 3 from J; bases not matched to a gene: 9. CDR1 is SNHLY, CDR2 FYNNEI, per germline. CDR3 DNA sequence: TGTGCCAGCGGAGAAGTGGGACAGGGGGACTACGAGCAGTACTTC. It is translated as CASGEVGQGDYEQYF.

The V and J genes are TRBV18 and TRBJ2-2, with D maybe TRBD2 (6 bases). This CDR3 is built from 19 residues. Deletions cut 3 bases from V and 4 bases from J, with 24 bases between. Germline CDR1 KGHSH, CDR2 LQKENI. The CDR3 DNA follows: TGTGCCAGCTCACCGCGATCTGCGGGACCCCTAACGGGCACCGGGGAGCTGTTTTTT. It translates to CASSPRSAGPLTGTGELFF.

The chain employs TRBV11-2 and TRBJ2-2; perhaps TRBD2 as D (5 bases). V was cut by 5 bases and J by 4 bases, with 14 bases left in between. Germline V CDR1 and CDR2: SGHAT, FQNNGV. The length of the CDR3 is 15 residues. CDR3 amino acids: CASSQRTGSTGELFF. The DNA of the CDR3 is TGTGCCAGCAGCCAAAGGACGGGGTCCACCGGGGAGCTGTTTTTT.

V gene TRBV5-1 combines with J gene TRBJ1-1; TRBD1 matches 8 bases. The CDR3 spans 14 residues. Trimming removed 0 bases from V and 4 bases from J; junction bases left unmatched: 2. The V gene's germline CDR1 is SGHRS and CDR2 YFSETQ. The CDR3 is CASSLGQGITEAFF. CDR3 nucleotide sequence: TGCGCCAGCAGCTTGGGACAGGGGATCACTGAAGCTTTCTTT.

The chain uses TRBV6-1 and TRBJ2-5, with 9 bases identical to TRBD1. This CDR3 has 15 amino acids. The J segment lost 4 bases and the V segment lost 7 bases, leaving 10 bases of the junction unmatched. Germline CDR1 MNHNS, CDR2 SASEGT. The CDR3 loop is CASTPGGQGSETQYF. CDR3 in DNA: TGTGCCAGCACCCCAGGGGGACAGGGCTCAGAGACCCAGTACTTC.

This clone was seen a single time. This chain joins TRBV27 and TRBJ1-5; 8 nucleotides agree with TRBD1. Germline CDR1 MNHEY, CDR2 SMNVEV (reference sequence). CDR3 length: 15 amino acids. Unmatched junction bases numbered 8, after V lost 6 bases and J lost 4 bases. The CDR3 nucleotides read TGTGCCAGCAGCTGGGGGACAGGTGGGAATCAGCCCCAGCATTTT. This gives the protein CASSWGTGGNQPQHF.

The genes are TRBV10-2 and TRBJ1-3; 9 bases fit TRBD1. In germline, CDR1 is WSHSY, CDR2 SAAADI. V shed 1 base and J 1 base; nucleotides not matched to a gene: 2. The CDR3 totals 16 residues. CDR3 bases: TGCGCCAGCAGTGAGTTGGGACAGGGTTCTGGAAACACCATATATTTT. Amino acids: CASSELGQGSGNTIYF.

The CDR3 loop reads CASSPLRDRLNTEAFF. CDR3 DNA sequence: TGTGCCAGCAGTCCCCTCCGGGACAGGCTGAACACTGAAGCTTTCTTT. The V and J genes are TRBV7-9 and TRBJ1-1; 8 positions agree with TRBD1. J was trimmed by 0 bases and V by 6 bases; bases with no gene match: 9. The germline CDR1 and CDR2 sequences are SEHNR and FQNEAQ (reference sequence). The CDR3 spans 16 residues.

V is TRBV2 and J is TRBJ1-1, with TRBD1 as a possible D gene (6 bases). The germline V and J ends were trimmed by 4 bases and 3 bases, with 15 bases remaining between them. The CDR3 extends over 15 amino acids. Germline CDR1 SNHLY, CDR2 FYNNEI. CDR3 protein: CASSGVAGADTEAFF. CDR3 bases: TGTGCCAGCAGTGGGGTCGCAGGGGCTGACACTGAAGCTTTCTTT. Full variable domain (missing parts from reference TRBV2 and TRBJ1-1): EPEVTQTPSHQVTQMGQEVILRCVPISNHLYFYWYRQILGQKVEFLVSFYNNEISEKSEIFDDQFSVERPDGSNFTLKIRSTKLEDSAMYFCASSGVAGADTEAFFGQGTRLTVV.

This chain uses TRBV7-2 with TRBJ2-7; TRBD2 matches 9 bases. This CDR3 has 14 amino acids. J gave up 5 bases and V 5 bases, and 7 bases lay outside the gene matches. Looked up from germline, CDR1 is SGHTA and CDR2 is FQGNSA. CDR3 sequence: CASSPSGERNEQYF. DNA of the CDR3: TGTGCCAGCAGCCCTAGCGGGGAGAGGAACGAGCAGTACTTC.

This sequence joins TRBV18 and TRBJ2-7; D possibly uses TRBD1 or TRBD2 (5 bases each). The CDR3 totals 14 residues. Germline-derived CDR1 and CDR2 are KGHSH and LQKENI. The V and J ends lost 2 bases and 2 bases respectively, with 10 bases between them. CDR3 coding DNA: TGTGCCAGCTCACCAAACGGGGCCCCCTACGAGCAGTACTTC. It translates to CASSPNGAPYEQYF.

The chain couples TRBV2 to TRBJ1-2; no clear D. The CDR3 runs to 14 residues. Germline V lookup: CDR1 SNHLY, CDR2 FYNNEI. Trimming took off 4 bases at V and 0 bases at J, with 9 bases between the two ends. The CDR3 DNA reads TGTGCCAGCAGTGTCGACGGAGCTAACTATGGCTACACCTTC. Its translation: CASSVDGANYGYTF. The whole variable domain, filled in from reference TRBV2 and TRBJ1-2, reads EPEVTQTPSHQVTQMGQEVILRCVPISNHLYFYWYRQILGQKVEFLVSFYNNEISEKSEIFDDQFSVERPDGSNFTLKIRSTKLEDSAMYFCASSVDGANYGYTFGSGTRLTVV.

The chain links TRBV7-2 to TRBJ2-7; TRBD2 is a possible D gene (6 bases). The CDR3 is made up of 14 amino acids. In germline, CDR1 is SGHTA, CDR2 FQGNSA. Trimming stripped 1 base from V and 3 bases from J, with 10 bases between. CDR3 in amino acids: CASSLDGGSYEQYF. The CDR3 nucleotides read TGTGCCAGCAGCTTAGACGGGGGAAGCTACGAGCAGTACTTC.

The CDR3 bases are TGTGCCAGCAGTGCCCCGGGACAGGGGAGGCCTCAGCCCCAGCATTTT. It codes for CASSAPGQGRPQPQHF. The chain employs TRBV6-4 and TRBJ1-5; TRBD1 aligns across 10 bases. Germline V gene lookup returns CDR1 MRHNA and CDR2 SNTAGT. The CDR3 has 16 residues. V was clipped by 4 bases and J by 6 bases; unmatched bases: 9.

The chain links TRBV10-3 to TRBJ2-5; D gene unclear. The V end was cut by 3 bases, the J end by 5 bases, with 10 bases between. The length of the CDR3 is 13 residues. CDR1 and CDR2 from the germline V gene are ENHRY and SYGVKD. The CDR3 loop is CAISDGQGETQYF. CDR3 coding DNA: TGTGCCATCAGTGATGGCCAAGGGGAGACCCAGTACTTC.

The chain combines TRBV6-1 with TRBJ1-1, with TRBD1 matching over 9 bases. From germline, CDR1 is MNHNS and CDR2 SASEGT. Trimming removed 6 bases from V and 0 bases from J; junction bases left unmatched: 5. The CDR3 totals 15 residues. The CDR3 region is CASSRDRALNTEAFF. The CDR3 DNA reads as TGTGCCAGCAGCCGGGACAGGGCTCTGAACACTGAAGCTTTCTTT.

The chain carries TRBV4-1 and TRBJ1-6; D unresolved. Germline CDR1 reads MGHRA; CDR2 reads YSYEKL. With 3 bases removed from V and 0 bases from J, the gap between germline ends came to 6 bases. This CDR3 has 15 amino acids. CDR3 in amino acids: CASSHRGSYNSPLHF. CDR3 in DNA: TGCGCCAGCAGCCATCGGGGCTCCTATAATTCACCCCTCCACTTT.

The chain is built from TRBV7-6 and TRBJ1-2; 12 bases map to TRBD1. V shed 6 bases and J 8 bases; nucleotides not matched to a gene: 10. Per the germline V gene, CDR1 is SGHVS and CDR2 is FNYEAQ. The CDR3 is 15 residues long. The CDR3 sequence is CASSSTGTGGWGYTF. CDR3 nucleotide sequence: TGTGCCAGCAGTTCTACCGGGACAGGGGGCTGGGGCTACACCTTC. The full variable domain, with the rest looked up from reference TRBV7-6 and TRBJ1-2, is GAGVSQSPRYKVTKRGQDVALRCDPISGHVSLYWYRQALGQGPEFLTYFNYEAQQDKSGLPNDRFSAERPEGSISTLTIQRTEQRDSAMYRCASSSTGTGGWGYTFGSGTRLTVV.

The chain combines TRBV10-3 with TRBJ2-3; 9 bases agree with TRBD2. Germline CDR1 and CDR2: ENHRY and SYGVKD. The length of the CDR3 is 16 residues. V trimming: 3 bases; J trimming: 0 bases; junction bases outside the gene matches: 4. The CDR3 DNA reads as TGTGCCATCAGTGATCCTAGCGGGACTAGCACAGATACGCAGTATTTT. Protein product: CAISDPSGTSTDTQYF.

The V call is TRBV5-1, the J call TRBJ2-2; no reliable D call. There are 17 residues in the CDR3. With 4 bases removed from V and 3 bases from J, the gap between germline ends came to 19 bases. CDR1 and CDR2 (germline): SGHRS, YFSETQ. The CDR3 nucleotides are TGCGCCAGCAGCCCCCTCCCGAGACCGGCGGACACCGGGGAGCTGTTTTTT. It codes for CASSPLPRPADTGELFF.